This TCR beta chain was identified in a study of T cell repertoires in ileal Crohn's disease. Regarding time point: neoterminal ileum biopsy at postoperative endoscopy, about 6 months after surgery. Using immunoSEQ multiplex PCR, the repertoire was profiled, and TCRdb retains in-frame clones only, with some absent. The sample yields about 12,000 clones, about 81% seen once. The CDR3 extends over 15 amino acids. Trimming removed 5 bases from V and 5 bases from J; junction bases left unmatched: 5. CDR1 PRHDT and CDR2 FYEKMQ come from the germline V gene (reference sequence). The source of this sequence is an adult with Crohn's disease. The sample consisted of ileal tissue. The chain joins TRBV13 to TRBJ2-2; 10 nucleotides match TRBD2. The CDR3, as DNA: TGTGCCAGCAGCACCTTAGCGGGAGGTACCGGGGAGCTGTTTTTT. Protein product: CASSTLAGGTGELFF.